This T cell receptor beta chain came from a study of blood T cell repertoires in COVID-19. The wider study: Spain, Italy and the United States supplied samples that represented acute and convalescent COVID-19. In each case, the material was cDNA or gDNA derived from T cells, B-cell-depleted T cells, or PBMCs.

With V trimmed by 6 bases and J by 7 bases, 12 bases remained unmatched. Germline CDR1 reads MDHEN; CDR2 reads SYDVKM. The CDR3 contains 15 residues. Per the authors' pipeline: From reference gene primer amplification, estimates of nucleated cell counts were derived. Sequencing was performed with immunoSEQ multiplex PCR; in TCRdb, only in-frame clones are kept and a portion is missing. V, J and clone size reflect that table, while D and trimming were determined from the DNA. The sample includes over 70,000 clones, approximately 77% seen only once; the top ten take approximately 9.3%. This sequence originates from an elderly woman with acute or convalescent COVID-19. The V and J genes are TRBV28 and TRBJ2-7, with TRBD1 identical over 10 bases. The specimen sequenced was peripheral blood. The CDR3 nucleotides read TGTGCCAGCAGCCTGCGGGGGACAGGGGTCGGGGAGCAGTACTTC. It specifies CASSLRGTGVGEQYF.